The 10 T cell receptor beta chains given below trace back to one sample, sequenced in a study of CXCR3-negative and CXCR3-positive naive CD8 T cells. Libraries were UMI-labeled 5' RACE TRB cDNA. TCRdb reprocessed the 5' RACE reads and keeps a single row for each CDR3 protein, giving no DNA. This table lists some 130,000 distinct CDR3 sequences. The source material was naive CXCR3- CD8+ T cells from blood. The subset: CD45RO-CCR7+CD27+CD95- naive CD8+ T cells lacking CXCR3 (TNR3-). The receptors derive from a human donor in good health. Some clones in this sample may be carry-over from other donors' samples.

The V gene is TRBV21-1, the J gene TRBJ2-7; TCRdb's D gene call, TRBD1, goes unchecked for lack of DNA. TRBV21-1 is recorded as a pseudogene. The CDR3 is made up of 14 amino acids. The CDR3 loop reads CASSKRKQGDEQYF.

The V gene is TRBV29-1, the J gene TRBJ1-1. Germline CDR1 is SQVTM and CDR2 is ANQGSEA. The CDR3 consists of 11 residues. The chain's CDR3 is CSVLGSAEAFF.

This CDR3 is CATGDGKNIQYF. The chain uses TRBV12-3 or TRBV12-4 and TRBJ2-4; TCRdb's D call, TRBD1, is unchecked because there is no DNA. This CDR3 has 12 residues.

V is TRBV29-1 and J is TRBJ1-2; TCRdb's D call of TRBD1 is untestable without DNA. This CDR3 comprises 13 residues. CDR1 is SQVTM, CDR2 ANQGSEA, per germline. CDR3 amino acids: CSVPPGGGGGYTF.

This chain joins TRBV15 and TRBJ1-2. Germline V gene lookup returns CDR1 LNHNV and CDR2 YYDKDF (reference sequence). The CDR3 totals 14 residues. Here the CDR3 reads CATRPNPANYGYTF.

The chain joins TRBV24-1 to TRBJ2-3; TCRdb calls TRBD2, which cannot be checked without DNA. The CDR3 loop spans 13 amino acids. Germline V lookup: CDR1 KGHDR, CDR2 SFDVKD. Here the CDR3 reads CATMAGNTDTQYF.

The chain couples TRBV12-3 or TRBV12-4 to TRBJ2-1; without DNA, the TCRdb call of TRBD2 cannot be checked. The CDR3 extends over 15 amino acids. The CDR3 reads CASSTTGTSDNEQFF.

CDR3 amino acids: CSANEYLSTDTQYF. V gene TRBV29-1 combines with J gene TRBJ2-3. The CDR3 sequence is 14 residues long. CDR1 is SQVTM and CDR2 is ANQGSEA in the germline V gene.

The chain uses TRBV6-5 and TRBJ1-2. CDR1 MNHEY and CDR2 SVGAGI come from the germline V gene. The CDR3 runs 11 residues. The CDR3 sequence: CASRNLDGYTF.

The V and J genes are TRBV4-2 and TRBJ2-7; checking the TCRdb D call of TRBD2 is not possible without DNA. Germline V lookup: CDR1 LGHNA, CDR2 YNFKEQ. There are 14 residues in the CDR3. The CDR3 here is CASSQDIEGYEQYF.